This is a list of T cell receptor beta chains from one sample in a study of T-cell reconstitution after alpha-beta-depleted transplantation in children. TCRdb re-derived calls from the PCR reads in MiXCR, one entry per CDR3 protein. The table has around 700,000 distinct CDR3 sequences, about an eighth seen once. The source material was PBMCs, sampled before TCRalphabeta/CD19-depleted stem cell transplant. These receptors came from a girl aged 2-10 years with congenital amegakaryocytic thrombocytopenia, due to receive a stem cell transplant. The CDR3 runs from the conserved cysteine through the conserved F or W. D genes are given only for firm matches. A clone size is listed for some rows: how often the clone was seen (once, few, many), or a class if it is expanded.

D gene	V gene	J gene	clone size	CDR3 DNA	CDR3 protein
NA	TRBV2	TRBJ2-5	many	TGTGCCAGCAGCGGTACAGGTATCCAAGAGACCCAGTACTTC	CASSGTGIQETQYF
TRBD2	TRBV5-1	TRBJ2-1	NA	TGCGCCAGCAGCCCTCCGGCTAGCGGGAATTTCAATGAGCAGTTCTTC	CASSPPASGNFNEQFF
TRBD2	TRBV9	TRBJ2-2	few	TGTGCCAGCAGCGTAGGCGGGAGTGGGTACACCGGGGAGCTGTTTTTT	CASSVGGSGYTGELFF
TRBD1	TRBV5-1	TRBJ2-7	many	TGCGCCAGCAGCACGGACAGGGCCCCTCTCTACGAGCAGTACTTC	CASSTDRAPLYEQYF
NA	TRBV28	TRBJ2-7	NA	TGTGCCAGCAGTTTTAACCTAGCCTACGAGCAGTACTTC	CASSFNLAYEQYF
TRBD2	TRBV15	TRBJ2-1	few	TGTGCCACCAGCGGTGGACTAGCGGGTTACAATGAGCAGTTCTTC	CATSGGLAGYNEQFF
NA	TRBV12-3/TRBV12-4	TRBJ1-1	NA	TGTGCCAGCAGTCCCCCCCTGGTGGATGAAGCTTTCTTT	CASSPPLVDEAFF
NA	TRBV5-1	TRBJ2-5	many	TGCGCCAGCAGCTTGGAATGGTGGGGTCAAGAGACCCAGTACTTC	CASSLEWWGQETQYF
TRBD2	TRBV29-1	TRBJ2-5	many	TGCAGCGTTGAAGAGGCAGGGAGGGAACAAGAGACCCAGTACTTC	CSVEEAGREQETQYF
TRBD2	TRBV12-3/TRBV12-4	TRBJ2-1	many	TGTGCCAGCAGTTTGCTAGCGGGAGGAAATGAGCAGTTCTTC	CASSLLAGGNEQFF
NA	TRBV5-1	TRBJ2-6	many	TGCGCCAGCAGCCCCCCAGGAGCGGGGGCCAACGTCCTGACTTTC	CASSPPGAGANVLTF
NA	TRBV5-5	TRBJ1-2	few	TGTGCCAGCAGCTCCACCCGACCCGGCTACACCTTC	CASSSTRPGYTF
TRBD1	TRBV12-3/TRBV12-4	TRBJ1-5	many	TGTGCCAGCAGTTTAGGGGTAGGGACAGATCAGCCCCAGCATTTT	CASSLGVGTDQPQHF
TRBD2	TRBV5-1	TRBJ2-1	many	TGTGCCAGCAGCAGCGGGACTAGCGGTTACAATGAGCAGTTCTTC	CASSSGTSGYNEQFF
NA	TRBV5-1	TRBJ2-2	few	TGCGCCAGCAGCGGCGGTGAGGGTGTAGCCGGGGAGCTGTTTTTT	CASSGGEGVAGELFF
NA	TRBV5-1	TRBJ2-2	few	TGCGCCAGCAGCTTCGGACCGAGCGCCGGGGAGCTGTTTTTT	CASSFGPSAGELFF
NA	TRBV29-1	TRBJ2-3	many	TGCAGCGTTGAAGGGCAGACCAGCCCGGATACGCAGTATTTT	CSVEGQTSPDTQYF
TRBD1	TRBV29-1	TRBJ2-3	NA	TGCAGCGTGAGGGGTGGGACAGAGAGCACAGATACGCAGTATTTT	CSVRGGTESTDTQYF
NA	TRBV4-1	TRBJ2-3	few	TGCGCCAGCAGCCAAGGTCTTCCAGGGTCGGGTACGCAGTATTTT	CASSQGLPGSGTQYF
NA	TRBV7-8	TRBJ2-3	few	TGTGCCAGCAGCCCCCGCCTCGCCAAAACCTCAGATACGCAGTATTTT	CASSPRLAKTSDTQYF
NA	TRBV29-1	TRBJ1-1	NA	TGCAGCACTCTCCTGCCGGGGGGCACTGAAGCTTTCTTT	CSTLLPGGTEAFF
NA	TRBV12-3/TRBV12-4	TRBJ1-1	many	TGTGCCAGCAGTTTGTCCCGGAACACTGAAGCTTTCTTT	CASSLSRNTEAFF
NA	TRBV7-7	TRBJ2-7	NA	TGTGCCAGCAGCCCCTCGTACAGCCAATACGAGCAGTACTTC	CASSPSYSQYEQYF